Presented here are 13 T cell receptor beta chains from one specimen sequenced in a study of shared clonotypes between healthy human individuals. Here immunoSEQ multiplex PCR was the method, and the copy in TCRdb shows in-frame clones only, minus some. The sample comprises about 1,500,000 clones, roughly 96% of which are singletons, and 1% to 1.5% rests with the top ten. Material: naive CD4+ T cells sorted from blood. Subset noted: CD45RA+ positively selected. Source of these receptors: a man aged 25 to 45 in good health.

The chain is built from TRBV6-5 and TRBJ1-1; weak D call: TRBD1 (5 bases). Looked up from germline, CDR1 is MNHEY and CDR2 is SVGAGI. The CDR3 loop spans 15 amino acids. The V and J ends lost 6 bases and 4 bases respectively, with 18 bases between them. As DNA, the CDR3 is TGTGCCAGCAGAAATCGTCCGCCCGGGGGCACTGAAGCTTTCTTT. This gives the protein CASRNRPPGGTEAFF.

Comment on this clone: The same CDR3 arises from other DNA sequences in this sample as well. This chain joins TRBV29-1 and TRBJ2-3; possibly TRBD1 or TRBD2 for D (5 bases each). CDR3 length: 11 residues. V lost 6 bases to trimming and J lost 6 bases, with 10 bases between them. Germline CDR1 is SQVTM and CDR2 is ANQGSEA. The CDR3 reads CSVDEGDTQYF. DNA for the CDR3: TGCAGCGTGGACGAGGGGGATACGCAGTATTTT.

The J gene is TRBJ2-6, the V gene TRBV5-6; 7 nucleotides align to TRBD1. The CDR3 runs to 16 residues. The junction had 7 bases not matched to a gene; V was cut back by 4 bases and J by 3 bases. Germline V gives CDR1 SGHDT, CDR2 YYEEEE. The CDR3 DNA sequence: TGTGCCAGCAGCCCTAGGGGGCTAAGTGGGGCCAACGTCCTGACTTTC. Its protein is CASSPRGLSGANVLTF.

This chain connects TRBV5-1 to TRBJ2-5; a weak D match, TRBD2 (5 bases). Germline CDR1 reads SGHRS; CDR2 reads YFSETQ. The V and J ends lost 4 bases and 9 bases respectively, with 19 bases between them. The length of the CDR3 is 14 residues. The CDR3 coding sequence is TGCGCCAGCAGCGGGAGCAGTGTGGGGTCGGCCCAGTACTTC. Its translation is CASSGSSVGSAQYF.

In this sample, this clone turned up once. The V and J genes are TRBV5-1 and TRBJ2-7, with D perhaps TRBD2 (5 bases). CDR1 is SGHRS and CDR2 is YFSETQ in the germline V gene. This CDR3 comprises 15 residues. Trimming pared 1 base from V and 1 base from J, leaving 12 bases between. The CDR3 here is CASSLTIPGSYEQYF. DNA for the CDR3: TGCGCCAGCAGCTTGACAATCCCGGGGTCCTACGAGCAGTACTTC.

The CDR3 nucleotides are TGCAGCGTTGAACGGAACACTGAAGCTTTCTTT. It codes for CSVERNTEAFF. V and J are TRBV29-1 and TRBJ1-1; no reliable D call. This CDR3 is 11 amino acids long. In germline, CDR1 is SQVTM, CDR2 ANQGSEA. The germline V and J ends were trimmed by 2 bases and 1 base, with 2 bases remaining between them.

This chain joins TRBV5-1 and TRBJ1-5, with 7 bases identical to TRBD1. Unmatched junction bases numbered 4, after V lost 2 bases and J lost 5 bases. The CDR3 has 14 amino acids. In germline, CDR1 is SGHRS, CDR2 YFSETQ. The CDR3 loop reads CASSLGGTDQPQHF. Here the CDR3 DNA reads TGCGCCAGCAGCTTAGGCGGGACAGATCAGCCCCAGCATTTT. The full variable domain, with the rest looked up from reference TRBV5-1 and TRBJ1-5, is KAGVTQTPRYLIKTRGQQVTLSCSPISGHRSVSWYQQTPGQGLQFLFEYFSETQRNKGNFPGRFSGRQFSNSRSEMNVSTLELGDSALYLCASSLGGTDQPQHFGDGTRLSIL.

V gene TRBV5-1 combines with J gene TRBJ2-5; a weak D match, TRBD2 (5 bases). CDR3 size: 15 residues. V was trimmed by 2 bases and J by 5 bases, leaving 16 bases between them. CDR1 is SGHRS and CDR2 is YFSETQ in the germline V gene. In nucleotides, the CDR3 is TGCGCCAGCAGCTTCTTGACGGGAAACAAGGAGACCCAGTACTTC. Translated, it gives CASSFLTGNKETQYF.

The chain employs TRBV5-1 and TRBJ1-1; D is perhaps TRBD1 (5 bases). Germline assignment: CDR1 SGHRS and CDR2 YFSETQ. The V end was cut by 2 bases, the J end by 7 bases, with 6 bases between. CDR3 size: 11 residues. The CDR3 region has the DNA TGCGCCAGCAGCTTCGGGGGTGAAGCTTTCTTT. Its protein is CASSFGGEAFF.

This chain connects TRBV29-1 to TRBJ2-1; no clear D gene. The CDR3 is 13 amino acids. Germline assignment: CDR1 SQVTM and CDR2 ANQGSEA. Trimming removed 3 bases at V and 7 bases at J, with 13 bases between. The CDR3 spells CSVEAYFGNEQFF. Here the CDR3 DNA reads TGCAGCGTTGAGGCTTACTTCGGGAATGAGCAGTTCTTC.

The V and J genes are TRBV9 and TRBJ2-5; 9 bases fit TRBD1. There are 15 residues in the CDR3. The junction had 7 bases not matched to a gene; V was cut back by 2 bases and J by 5 bases. Germline CDR1 is SGDLS and CDR2 is YYNGEE. Here the CDR3 reads CASSVTGTGSETQYF. The CDR3 bases are TGTGCCAGCAGCGTGACCGGGACAGGGAGCGAGACCCAGTACTTC.

The chain uses TRBV27 and TRBJ1-5; D unclear. Trimming shortened V by 6 bases and J by 2 bases, and 23 bases separated the two germline ends. The CDR3 has 18 amino acids. Germline V gene lookup returns CDR1 MNHEY and CDR2 SMNVEV (reference sequence). The CDR3 is CASSTSGPLLRGNQPQHF. The CDR3 nucleotides read TGTGCCAGCAGCACTTCCGGGCCCCTACTTCGCGGCAATCAGCCCCAGCATTTT.

The chain carries TRBV15 and TRBJ1-2, with 7 positions matching TRBD1. The germline CDR1 and CDR2 sequences are LNHNV and YYDKDF (reference sequence). CDR3 length: 15 residues. V lost 1 base to trimming and J lost 1 base; unmatched junction nucleotides: 3. The CDR3 protein is CATSRGQGNNYGYTF. CDR3 DNA: TGTGCCACCAGCAGAGGACAGGGAAATAACTATGGCTACACCTTC.